This is a list of T cell receptor beta chains from one sample in a study of shared clonotypes between healthy human individuals. Some clones are missing from TCRdb's copy, which holds only in-frame ones; the method was immunoSEQ multiplex PCR. The sample holds 2.5 million or so clones, 90% to 95% seen once. Material: naive CD4+ T cells sorted from blood. All receptors come from a man younger than 30 in good health. Both conserved end residues are part of each CDR3. D genes are given only for firm matches. The size of a clone is reported for some rows only, either as once, few or many, or as a class for expanded clones.

j_call | d_call | v_call | clone_size | cdr3_nt | cdr3_aa
TRBJ2-5 | TRBD2 | TRBV9 | NA | TGTGCCAGCAGCGTAGAAGCAGCGGGAGGCCTAGAGACCCAGTACTTC | CASSVEAAGGLETQYF
TRBJ2-7 | NA | TRBV6-5 | once | TGTGCCAGCAGCCCCGAGGGGGTCGAGCAGTACTTC | CASSPEGVEQYF
TRBJ2-7 | NA | TRBV6-6 | NA | TGTGCCAGCAGCCCAGGAGCCTACGAGCAGTACTTC | CASSPGAYEQYF
TRBJ2-2 | NA | TRBV7-9 | NA | TGTGCCAGCAGGATTAGGGTCGGGCACCGAGACACCGGGGAGCTGTTTTTT | CASRIRVGHRDTGELFF
TRBJ1-1 | TRBD1 | TRBV28 | NA | TGTGCCAGCAGCCCCCTGGGACAGGGCGACACTGAAGCTTTCTTT | CASSPLGQGDTEAFF
TRBJ1-2 | NA | TRBV7-2 | NA | TGTGCCAGCAGCTCGCATGAGGGGCGAGGCGGCTACACCTTC | CASSSHEGRGGYTF
TRBJ1-6 | TRBD1 | TRBV19 | NA | TGTGCCAGTAGACAACAGGGGTTTAATTCACCCCTCCACTTT | CASRQQGFNSPLHF
TRBJ2-1 | NA | TRBV6-5 | NA | TGTGCCAGCAGTCCCGGGACGCTGTCCTACAATGAGCAGTTCTTC | CASSPGTLSYNEQFF
TRBJ2-5 | NA | TRBV7-2 | NA | TGTGCCAGCAGCGGATTCTTGAATCGGGAGACCCAGTACTTC | CASSGFLNRETQYF
TRBJ2-7 | TRBD1 | TRBV27 | NA | TGTGCCAGCAGTTGGGACAGGAGGTCCTACGAGCAGTACTTC | CASSWDRRSYEQYF
TRBJ2-3 | NA | TRBV11-3 | NA | TGTGCCAGCAGCTTAGGAGGGGCGCAAGATACGCAGTATTTT | CASSLGGAQDTQYF
TRBJ2-7 | NA | TRBV5-6 | NA | TGTGCCAGCAGCCCGAGGTTCGAAACTTACGAGCAGTACTTC | CASSPRFETYEQYF
TRBJ1-1 | TRBD1 | TRBV28 | NA | TGTGCCAGCAGTTTCCCCATACAGGGGGAGACTGAAGCTTTCTTT | CASSFPIQGETEAFF
TRBJ2-1 | NA | TRBV5-1 | once | TGCGCCAGCAGCTTGGCAATGTCTTCCTACGCTCCAGACAATGAGCAGTTCTTC | CASSLAMSSYAPDNEQFF
TRBJ2-3 | NA | TRBV12-1 | NA | TGTGCCAGCAGCCAAGGCGGAACGGGAGGGATAGATACGCAGTATTTT | CASSQGGTGGIDTQYF
TRBJ2-1 | NA | TRBV7-2 | NA | TGTGCCAGCAGGCTATACAATGAGCAGTTCTTC | CASRLYNEQFF
TRBJ2-7 | NA | TRBV14 | once | TGTGCCAGCAGCCAAACAGGCCTCAGCTCCTACGAGCAGTACTTC | CASSQTGLSSYEQYF
TRBJ2-1 | TRBD2 | TRBV5-1 | NA | TGCGCCAGCAGCTCCTTGGTAGTGGCTCTAGCGGGGAGCGATGAGCAGTTCTTC | CASSSLVVALAGSDEQFF
TRBJ2-7 | TRBD2 | TRBV7-9 | NA | TGTGCCAGCAGCCCCCGCGCGGGAGTTCTTTACGAGCAGTACTTC | CASSPRAGVLYEQYF
TRBJ2-7 | TRBD1 | TRBV30 | once | TGTGCCGGCAGGGACAGGGGAATAATTGACGAGCAGTACTTC | CAGRDRGIIDEQYF
TRBJ1-2 | TRBD1 | TRBV6-5 | NA | TGTGCCAGCAGTTCCTTCGGGACAGGGAACTATGGCTACACCTTC | CASSSFGTGNYGYTF
TRBJ2-1 | NA | TRBV7-6 | NA | TGTGCCAGCAGCTTTCTACAGGGTGGGTACAATGAGCAGTTCTTC | CASSFLQGGYNEQFF
TRBJ1-5 | NA | TRBV7-2 | once | TGTGCCAGCAGCCGGGCGCAGGGACCCCAGCATTTT | CASSRAQGPQHF
TRBJ1-6 | NA | TRBV30 | once | TGTGCCTGGAGTACCAGGGAACATATTCACCCCATCCACTTT | CAWSTREHIHPIHF
TRBJ2-5 | NA | TRBV2 | NA | TGTGCCAGCGGCCGAGGGGGGCAAGGTGGAGAGACCCAGTACTTC | CASGRGGQGGETQYF
TRBJ1-2 | NA | TRBV7-9 | NA | TGTGCCAGCAGCTTAGGGGAGAGCTATGGCTACACCTTC | CASSLGESYGYTF
TRBJ1-2 | TRBD1 | TRBV5-8 | NA | TGTGCCAGCAGTAAGACCGGGACAGGGGGCGCTTATGGCGGCTACACCTTC | CASSKTGTGGAYGGYTF
TRBJ2-1 | NA | TRBV11-3 | NA | TGTGCCAGCAGCTTCTCTCACAGGGTGGGCGAGCAGTTCTTC | CASSFSHRVGEQFF
TRBJ1-2 | NA | TRBV28 | NA | TGTGCCAGCAGTTTAGTAGCAGACTATGGCTACACCTTC | CASSLVADYGYTF
TRBJ1-2 | TRBD1 | TRBV18 | NA | TGTGCCAGCTCACTCACGGGACAGCGGAGTTATGGCTACACCTTC | CASSLTGQRSYGYTF
TRBJ1-4 | TRBD1 | TRBV7-9 | NA | TGTGCCAGCAGCTTAGGACAGGGGGCTAATGAAAAACTGTTTTTT | CASSLGQGANEKLFF
TRBJ1-5 | NA | TRBV30 | NA | TGTGCCTGGAGTGAAGCCGTGTCTAATCAGCCCCAGCATTTT | CAWSEAVSNQPQHF